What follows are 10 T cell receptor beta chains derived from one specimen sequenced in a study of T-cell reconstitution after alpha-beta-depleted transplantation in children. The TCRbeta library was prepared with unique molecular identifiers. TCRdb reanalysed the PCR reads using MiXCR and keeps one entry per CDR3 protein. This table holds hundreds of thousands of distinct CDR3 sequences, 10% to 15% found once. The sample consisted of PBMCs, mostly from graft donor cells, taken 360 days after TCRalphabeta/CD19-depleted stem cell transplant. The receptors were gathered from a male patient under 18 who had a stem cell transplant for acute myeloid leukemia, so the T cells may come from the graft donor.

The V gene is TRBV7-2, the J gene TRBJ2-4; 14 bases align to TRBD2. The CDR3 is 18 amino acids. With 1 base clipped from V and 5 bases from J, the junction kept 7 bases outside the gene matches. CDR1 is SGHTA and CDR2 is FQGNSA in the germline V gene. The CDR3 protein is CASSLVATSGRAQNIQYF. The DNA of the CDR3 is TGTGCCAGCAGCTTAGTCGCGACTAGCGGGAGGGCTCAAAACATTCAGTACTTC.

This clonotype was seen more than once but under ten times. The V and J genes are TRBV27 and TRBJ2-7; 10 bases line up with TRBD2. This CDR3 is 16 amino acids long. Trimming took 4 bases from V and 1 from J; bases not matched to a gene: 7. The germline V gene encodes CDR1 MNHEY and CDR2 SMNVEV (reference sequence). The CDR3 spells CASSYHSGRSSYEQYF. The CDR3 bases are TGTGCCAGCAGTTACCATAGCGGGAGGTCTTCCTACGAGCAGTACTTC.

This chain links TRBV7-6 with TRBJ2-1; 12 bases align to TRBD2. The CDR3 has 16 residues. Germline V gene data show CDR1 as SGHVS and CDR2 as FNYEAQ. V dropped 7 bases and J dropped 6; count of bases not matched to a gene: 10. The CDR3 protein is CASTLAGGPFPNEQFF. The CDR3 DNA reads TGTGCCAGCACTCTAGCGGGAGGGCCTTTTCCCAATGAGCAGTTCTTC.

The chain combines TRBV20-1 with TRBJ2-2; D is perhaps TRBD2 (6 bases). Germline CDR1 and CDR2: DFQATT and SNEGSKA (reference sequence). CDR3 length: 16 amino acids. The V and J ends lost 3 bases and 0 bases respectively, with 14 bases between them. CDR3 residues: CSARGTPRANTGELFF. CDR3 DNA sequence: TGCAGTGCTAGGGGGACTCCCCGGGCGAACACCGGGGAGCTGTTTTTT.

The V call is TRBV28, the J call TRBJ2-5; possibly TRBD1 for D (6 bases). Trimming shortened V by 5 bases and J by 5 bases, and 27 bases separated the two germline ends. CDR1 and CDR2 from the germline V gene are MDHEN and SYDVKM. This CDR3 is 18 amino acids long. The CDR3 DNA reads TGTGCCAGCAGTCATCGAGGCGCCGGCTGGGGGCTTCGGGAGACCCAGTACTTC. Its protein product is CASSHRGAGWGLRETQYF.

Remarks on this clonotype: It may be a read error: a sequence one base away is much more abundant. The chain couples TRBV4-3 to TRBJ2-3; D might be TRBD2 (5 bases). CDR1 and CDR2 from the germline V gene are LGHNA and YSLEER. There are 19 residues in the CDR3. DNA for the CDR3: TGCGCCAGCAGCCAAGGTGACATCATAGCGAATAAAAATGGAGATGCGCAGTATTTT. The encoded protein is CASSQGDIIANKNGDAQYF.

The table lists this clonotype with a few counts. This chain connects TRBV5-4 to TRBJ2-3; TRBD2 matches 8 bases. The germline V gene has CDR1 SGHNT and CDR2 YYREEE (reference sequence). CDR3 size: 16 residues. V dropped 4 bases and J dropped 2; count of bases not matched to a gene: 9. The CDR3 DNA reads TGTGCCAGCAGCAAAACTAGCGGCACCCTCACAGATACGCAGTATTTT. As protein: CASSKTSGTLTDTQYF.

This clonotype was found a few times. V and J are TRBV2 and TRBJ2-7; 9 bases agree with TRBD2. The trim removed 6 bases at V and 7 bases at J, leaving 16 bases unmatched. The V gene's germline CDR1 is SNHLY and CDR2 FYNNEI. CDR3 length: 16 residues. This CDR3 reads CASRARLAANPGEQYF. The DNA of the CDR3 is TGTGCCAGCAGAGCTAGACTAGCGGCCAACCCGGGGGAGCAGTACTTC. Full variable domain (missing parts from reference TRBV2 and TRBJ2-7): EPEVTQTPSHQVTQMGQEVILRCVPISNHLYFYWYRQILGQKVEFLVSFYNNEISEKSEIFDDQFSVERPDGSNFTLKIRSTKLEDSAMYFCASRARLAANPGEQYFGPGTRLTVT.

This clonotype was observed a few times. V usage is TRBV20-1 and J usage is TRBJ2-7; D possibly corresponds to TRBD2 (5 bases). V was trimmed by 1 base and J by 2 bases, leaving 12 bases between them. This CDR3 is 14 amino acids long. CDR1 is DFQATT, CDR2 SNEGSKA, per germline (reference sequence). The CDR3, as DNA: TGCAGTGCTAGAGGGCTAGCTATCACCTACGAGCAGTACTTC. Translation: CSARGLAITYEQYF.

The CDR3 nucleotides read TGTGCCACCAGTGATCGCCAGGTCTCCTACAATGAGCAGTTCTTC. Translating it yields CATSDRQVSYNEQFF. The chain couples TRBV24-1 to TRBJ2-1; D not certain. V lost 3 bases, J lost 0 bases, and 8 bases lay in between. The CDR3 consists of 15 residues. Germline V gene lookup returns CDR1 KGHDR and CDR2 SFDVKD.